The present TCR beta chain was sequenced within a study of blood T cell repertoires in COVID-19. Study information: Collection of acute and convalescent COVID-19 samples took place in the United States, Italy and Spain.

The CDR3 covers 14 residues. V gave up 8 bases and J gave up 1 base; unmatched junction bases: 3. Germline V gives CDR1 LNHDA, CDR2 SQIVND (reference sequence). Measured with immunoSEQ multiplex PCR; TCRdb has only the in-frame clones, and not every one. The table shows 8,800 or so clones, with about four fifths occurring only once. The clonotype originates from a human donor in a cohort sampled during active COVID-19. Source material: peripheral blood. This chain joins TRBV19 and TRBJ2-3; 10 nucleotides align to TRBD2. CDR3 in amino acids: CASSSGGGTDTQYF. The CDR3 bases are TGTGCCAGTTCGAGCGGGGGGGGCACAGATACGCAGTATTTT.